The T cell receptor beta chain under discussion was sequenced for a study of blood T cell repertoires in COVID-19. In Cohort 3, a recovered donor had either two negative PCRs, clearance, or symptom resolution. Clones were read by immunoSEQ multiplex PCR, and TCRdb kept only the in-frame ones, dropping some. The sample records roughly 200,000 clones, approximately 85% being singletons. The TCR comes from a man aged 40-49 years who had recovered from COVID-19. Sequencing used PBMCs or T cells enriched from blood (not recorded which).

CDR3 DNA: TGTGCCAGCAGTTTAATGGGCAGCGGGCTTGAAAAACTGTTTTTT. Translated: CASSLMGSGLEKLFF. The chain combines TRBV27 with TRBJ1-4; no definite D call. The CDR3 is 15 amino acids. With 2 bases removed from V and 7 bases from J, the gap between germline ends came to 14 bases. Germline CDR1 is MNHEY and CDR2 is SMNVEV (reference sequence). Looking up the rest from reference TRBV27 and TRBJ1-4 gives the full variable domain: EAQVTQNPRYLITVTGKKLTVTCSQNMNHEYMSWYRQDPGLGLRQIYYSMNVEVTDKGDVPEGYKVSRKEKRNFPLILESPSPNQTSLYFCASSLMGSGLEKLFFGSGTQLSVL.